This T cell receptor (beta chain) is from a study of T cell responses to AZD1222 COVID-19 vaccine. Study details: Timing groups of about 4 and about 12 weeks for second doses were pooled.

V lost 4 bases to trimming and J lost 5 bases, with 9 bases between them. The CDR3 contains 13 residues. Per germline, CDR1 ENHRY and CDR2 SYGVKD. Turning to this clone: The antigen is undetermined.

Here immunoSEQ multiplex PCR was the method, and the copy in TCRdb shows in-frame clones only, minus some. The sample includes 110,000 or so clones, about 89% seen only once; the top ten take less than 9.5%. The study's findings and limits: Most donors were white British and more were female, and clonal diversity was possibly underestimated.

The gene calls are TRBV10-3 and TRBJ1-5; possible D gene TRBD1, 5 bases. The source material was peripheral blood, sampled on day 0 of AZD1222 vaccination. The clonotype was recovered from an adult in good health. This chain's CDR3 is CAISVGDDQPQHF. In DNA, the CDR3 is TGTGCCATCAGTGTGGGGGACGATCAGCCCCAGCATTTT.